The rows below give T cell receptor beta chains drawn from one sample of a study of CD8 T cells in ankylosing spondylitis. One entry per CDR3 protein, called by TCRdb with MiXCR from the 5' RACE reads. The repertoire consists of hundreds of thousands of distinct CDR3 sequences, with about a quarter occurring once and the leading ten covering roughly 6.7%. Input material: blood, either unsorted or a sorted T cell fraction (not recorded which). The source of these receptors is a male donor with ankylosing spondylitis or in good health (not recorded which). Both conserved end residues are part of each CDR3. Size tells how often a clone was seen (once, few, many) or the class of an expanded clone, and some rows leave it out.

size: many
J: TRBJ2-7
V: TRBV9
CDR3: CASSVMMGPSEQYF

size: many
J: TRBJ2-5
V: TRBV5-1
CDR3: CASSLDMSNRKGETQYF

size: few
J: TRBJ1-1
V: TRBV18
CDR3: CASSRRESDTEAFF

size: .
J: TRBJ2-7
V: TRBV20-1
CDR3: CSARPPKGSTYEQYF

size: .
J: TRBJ2-1
V: TRBV29-1
CDR3: CSASLGVANEQFF

size: many
J: TRBJ2-1
V: TRBV11-2
CDR3: CASSTASGSSYNEQFF

size: many
J: TRBJ2-4
V: TRBV5-6
CDR3: CASSPSWATGFAKDIQYF

size: many
J: TRBJ2-2
V: TRBV7-9
CDR3: CASSLAPSGSAGELFF

size: many
J: TRBJ1-2
V: TRBV6-5
CDR3: CASSVRPYGYTF

size: .
J: TRBJ2-3
V: TRBV20-1
CDR3: CSGGTDTDTQYF

size: .
J: TRBJ2-7
V: TRBV29-1
CDR3: CSVEGQGADEQYF

size: many
J: TRBJ2-2
V: TRBV7-9
CDR3: CASSKRTGSGNTGELFF

size: few
J: TRBJ2-6
V: TRBV6-2/TRBV6-3
CDR3: CASSQGQGSSGANVLTF

size: many
J: TRBJ2-3
V: TRBV5-1
CDR3: CASSRTSIKSDTQYF

size: .
J: TRBJ2-7
V: TRBV5-1
CDR3: CASSPRTSGKSGEQYF

size: .
J: TRBJ1-1
V: TRBV20-1
CDR3: CSASGQGRYTEAFF

size: many
J: TRBJ2-7
V: TRBV29-1
CDR3: CSVEGGNYEQYF

size: many
J: TRBJ1-4
V: TRBV20-1
CDR3: CSAIRGEKLFF

size: .
J: TRBJ2-5
V: TRBV5-1
CDR3: CASSTQGSGSGETQYF

size: .
J: TRBJ1-1
V: TRBV20-1
CDR3: CSAEGQGDTEAFF

size: .
J: TRBJ1-5
V: TRBV12-3/TRBV12-4
CDR3: CASSTTGVGNQPQHF

size: many
J: TRBJ1-3
V: TRBV7-2
CDR3: CASSLGGGPSGNTIYF

size: many
J: TRBJ1-1
V: TRBV7-8
CDR3: CASRSKTGYTEAFF

size: many
J: TRBJ2-7
V: TRBV28
CDR3: CASRASGRAYEQYF

size: .
J: TRBJ2-7
V: TRBV20-1
CDR3: CSARSEYEQYF

size: .
J: TRBJ1-5
V: TRBV20-1
CDR3: CSAMTGARSNQPQHF

size: many
J: TRBJ2-7
V: TRBV9
CDR3: CASSVEGRVGEQYF

size: many
J: TRBJ1-1
V: TRBV12-3/TRBV12-4
CDR3: CASSRVYTEAFF

size: many
J: TRBJ1-5
V: TRBV20-1
CDR3: CSARRGPELWPQHF

size: .
J: TRBJ2-4
V: TRBV12-3/TRBV12-4
CDR3: CASSLASINIQYF

size: .
J: TRBJ2-5
V: TRBV4-2
CDR3: CASSQDERGETQYF

size: many
J: TRBJ2-3
V: TRBV29-1
CDR3: CSVTGAMRDTQYF

size: .
J: TRBJ2-6
V: TRBV6-2/TRBV6-3
CDR3: CASSIGGTSSGANVLTF

size: many
J: TRBJ1-1
V: TRBV29-1
CDR3: CSVEELGAGEAFF

size: once
J: TRBJ2-5
V: TRBV15
CDR3: CATSRDEGTQYF

size: once
J: TRBJ2-1
V: TRBV12-3/TRBV12-4
CDR3: CASSGTPFEQFF

size: many
J: TRBJ2-7
V: TRBV25-1
CDR3: CASSPSPPNGYEQYF

size: .
J: TRBJ2-3
V: TRBV5-6
CDR3: CASSPRTSSDTQYF

size: many
J: TRBJ2-5
V: TRBV5-1
CDR3: CASSSQETQYF

size: few
J: TRBJ2-6
V: TRBV29-1
CDR3: CSVAQASGANVLTF

size: .
J: TRBJ2-1
V: TRBV6-5
CDR3: CASSKGGEQFF

size: many
J: TRBJ1-3
V: TRBV9
CDR3: CASSVATGYGNTIYF

size: many
J: TRBJ1-1
V: TRBV29-1
CDR3: CSVDPDRGGTEAFF

size: many
J: TRBJ1-2
V: TRBV7-9
CDR3: CASSPQRITNYGYTF

size: many
J: TRBJ2-3
V: TRBV20-1
CDR3: CSASFSLTDTQYF

size: many
J: TRBJ2-2
V: TRBV5-1
CDR3: CASSRTSGRAAGELFF

size: many
J: TRBJ1-5
V: TRBV12-3/TRBV12-4
CDR3: CASSSHVARPQHF

size: .
J: TRBJ1-1
V: TRBV27
CDR3: CASSPTLTGRGTEAFF

size: many
J: TRBJ2-3
V: TRBV7-2
CDR3: CASSLARADTQYF

size: .
J: TRBJ1-6
V: TRBV7-2
CDR3: CASSLQGIGSPLHF

size: .
J: TRBJ1-1
V: TRBV5-1
CDR3: CASSLVLGKTEAFF

size: few
J: TRBJ1-2
V: TRBV20-1
CDR3: CSARAPGREKGYTF